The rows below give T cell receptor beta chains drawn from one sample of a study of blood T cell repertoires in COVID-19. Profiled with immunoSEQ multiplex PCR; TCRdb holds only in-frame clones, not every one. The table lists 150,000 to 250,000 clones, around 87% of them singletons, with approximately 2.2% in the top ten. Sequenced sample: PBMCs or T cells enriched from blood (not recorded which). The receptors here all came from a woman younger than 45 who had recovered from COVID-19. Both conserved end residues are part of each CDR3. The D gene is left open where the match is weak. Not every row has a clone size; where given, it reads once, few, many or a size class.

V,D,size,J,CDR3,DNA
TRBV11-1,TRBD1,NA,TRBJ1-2,CASSSYSGTALGYTF,TGTGCCAGCAGCTCCTACTCCGGGACAGCTCTCGGCTACACCTTC
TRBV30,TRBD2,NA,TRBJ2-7,CAWRPGLAGSHEQYF,TGTGCCTGGAGGCCGGGACTAGCGGGATCCCACGAGCAGTACTTC
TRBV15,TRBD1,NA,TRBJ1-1,CATSREGGTANTEAFF,TGTGCCACCAGCAGAGAAGGGGGCACCGCCAACACTGAAGCTTTCTTT
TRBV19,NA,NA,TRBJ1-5,CASSPRTSSNQPQHF,TGTGCCAGTAGTCCCAGGACAAGTAGCAATCAGCCCCAGCATTTT
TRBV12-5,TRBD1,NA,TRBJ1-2,CASDDAGQNYGYTF,TGTGCTAGTGACGATGCGGGACAGAACTATGGCTACACCTTC
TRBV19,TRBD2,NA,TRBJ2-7,CASSAGVGEQYF,TGTGCCAGTAGTGCGGGAGTCGGTGAGCAGTACTTC
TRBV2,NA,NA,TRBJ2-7,CASSEARPSRGEQYF,TGTGCCAGCAGTGAAGCGCGGCCGTCAAGGGGGGAGCAGTACTTC
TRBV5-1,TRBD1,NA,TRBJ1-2,CASSTRQGRDYGYTF,TGCGCCAGCAGCACTCGACAGGGGCGAGACTATGGCTACACCTTC
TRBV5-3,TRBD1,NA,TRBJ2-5,CARSLGRGYQETQYF,TGTGCCAGAAGCTTGGGCAGGGGGTACCAAGAGACCCAGTACTTC
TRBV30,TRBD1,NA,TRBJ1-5,CAWGRQGSNQPQHF,TGTGCCTGGGGTCGACAGGGGAGCAATCAGCCCCAGCATTTT
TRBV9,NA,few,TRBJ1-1,CASSYLPPGDTEAFF,TGTGCCAGCAGCTATCTTCCCCCGGGGGACACTGAAGCTTTCTTT
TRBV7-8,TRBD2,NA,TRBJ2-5,CASSLVGTKTQYF,TGTGCCAGCAGCTTAGTCGGGACTAAGACCCAGTACTTC
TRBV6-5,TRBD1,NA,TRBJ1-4,CASSNEQGGLGKLFF,TGTGCCAGCAGTAACGAACAGGGGGGCTTAGGGAAACTGTTTTTT
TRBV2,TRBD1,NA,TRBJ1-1,CASSLQGAWNTEAFF,TGTGCCAGCAGCTTACAGGGGGCGTGGAACACTGAAGCTTTCTTT
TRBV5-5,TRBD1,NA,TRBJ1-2,CASSRDRSYGYTF,TGTGCCAGCAGCCGGGACAGGTCGTATGGCTACACCTTC
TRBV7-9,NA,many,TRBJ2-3,CASTTTDTQYF,TGTGCCAGCACCACAACAGATACGCAGTATTTT
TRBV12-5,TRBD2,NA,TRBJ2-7,CASGLRLAGVSSYEQYF,TGTGCTAGTGGTCTCCGACTAGCGGGGGTCTCCTCCTACGAGCAGTACTTC
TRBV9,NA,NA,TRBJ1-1,CASSEGQASNTEAFF,TGTGCCAGCAGCGAGGGGCAGGCCTCGAACACTGAAGCTTTCTTT
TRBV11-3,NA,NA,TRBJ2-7,CASSLEAVQYF,TGTGCCAGCAGCTTAGAGGCGGTGCAGTACTTC
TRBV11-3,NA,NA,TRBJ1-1,CASAPSGGGTEAFF,TGTGCCAGCGCGCCAAGCGGGGGTGGCACTGAAGCTTTCTTT
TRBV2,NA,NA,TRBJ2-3,CASTVSGNTDTQYF,TGTGCCAGCACTGTAAGCGGCAACACAGATACGCAGTATTTT
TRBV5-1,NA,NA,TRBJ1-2,CASSSDSYYGYTF,TGCGCCAGCAGCTCGGACAGTTACTATGGCTACACCTTC
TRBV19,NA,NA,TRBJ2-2,CASSVDRSTGELFF,TGTGCCAGTAGTGTCGACAGGAGCACCGGGGAGCTGTTTTTT
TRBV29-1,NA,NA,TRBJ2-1,CSSRDSFNQLGVGQFF,TGCAGCTCCCGGGACTCCTTCAATCAGCTAGGAGTTGGGCAGTTCTTC